Listed below are T cell receptor beta chains from one sample, sequenced in a study of cytomegalovirus exposure and HLA in healthy donors. Produced via immunoSEQ multiplex PCR; TCRdb's table is partial and in-frame only. In the table there are 150,000 or so clones, more than 8% of which are singletons. Sequencing was performed on PBMCs. The receptors originated from a man aged 50-59 years in good health and CMV-seronegative. Each CDR3 is given with its conserved first and last residue. The order of the fields is J gene, V gene, clone size, D gene, CDR3 DNA, CDR3 protein. D genes are given only for firm matches. A clone size is listed for some rows: how often the clone was seen (once, few, many), or a class if it is expanded.

J gene: TRBJ2-4
V gene: TRBV10-3
clone size: few
D gene: TRBD2
CDR3 DNA: TGTGCCATCAGCCCAGGACTAGCGGAAGGGAATTCCCCCAAAAACATTCAGTACTTC
CDR3 protein: CAISPGLAEGNSPKNIQYF

J gene: TRBJ1-5
V gene: TRBV28
clone size: NA
D gene: NA
CDR3 DNA: TGTGCCAGCAGTTACGCTAGGGGGTTTGCTCAGCCCCAGCATTTT
CDR3 protein: CASSYARGFAQPQHF

J gene: TRBJ2-2
V gene: TRBV10-1
clone size: few
D gene: TRBD1
CDR3 DNA: TGCGCCAGCAGTCTAAGGACAGGGGATACCGGGGAGCTGTTTTTT
CDR3 protein: CASSLRTGDTGELFF

J gene: TRBJ1-5
V gene: TRBV19
clone size: few
D gene: NA
CDR3 DNA: TGTGCCAGTAGTCCCGGACAGCTCAATCAGCCCCAGCATTTT
CDR3 protein: CASSPGQLNQPQHF

J gene: TRBJ2-3
V gene: TRBV4-1
clone size: NA
D gene: TRBD2
CDR3 DNA: TGCGCCAGCAGCCAAGGATTCGCGGGGGTAGATACGCAGTATTTT
CDR3 protein: CASSQGFAGVDTQYF

J gene: TRBJ2-2
V gene: TRBV5-6
clone size: NA
D gene: TRBD1
CDR3 DNA: TGTGCCAGCAGCTGGGGGACAGGCACCGGGGAGCTGTTTTTT
CDR3 protein: CASSWGTGTGELFF

J gene: TRBJ2-3
V gene: TRBV7-3
clone size: few
D gene: TRBD1
CDR3 DNA: TGTGCCAGCAGCACTCCAGGGGGTGGCGGCTCGGGTACGCAGTATTTT
CDR3 protein: CASSTPGGGGSGTQYF

J gene: TRBJ2-2
V gene: TRBV7-9
clone size: NA
D gene: TRBD2
CDR3 DNA: TGTGCCAGCAGCTTAGAGGGACTAGCTTCCGGGGAGCTGTTTTTT
CDR3 protein: CASSLEGLASGELFF

J gene: TRBJ1-2
V gene: TRBV2
clone size: few
D gene: TRBD1
CDR3 DNA: TGTGCCAGCAACCGGGACAGGGGCTCTGGTGGCTACACCTTC
CDR3 protein: CASNRDRGSGGYTF

J gene: TRBJ2-3
V gene: TRBV19
clone size: few
D gene: NA
CDR3 DNA: TGTGCCAGTAGTATCAGGGGGGCAGATACGCAGTATTTT
CDR3 protein: CASSIRGADTQYF

J gene: TRBJ1-1
V gene: TRBV6-5
clone size: NA
D gene: NA
CDR3 DNA: TGTGCCAGCAGTTACTTACAGGGAAATGGGAACACTGAAGCTTTCTTT
CDR3 protein: CASSYLQGNGNTEAFF

J gene: TRBJ2-7
V gene: TRBV5-6
clone size: NA
D gene: TRBD1
CDR3 DNA: TGTGCCAGCAGCTCGTTGACAGGGCTCTCCTACGAGCAGTACTTC
CDR3 protein: CASSSLTGLSYEQYF

J gene: TRBJ1-4
V gene: TRBV18
clone size: NA
D gene: TRBD1
CDR3 DNA: TGTGCCAGCTCACCAGGACAGGGGGCTAATGAAAAACTGTTTTTT
CDR3 protein: CASSPGQGANEKLFF

J gene: TRBJ2-3
V gene: TRBV4-1
clone size: few
D gene: NA
CDR3 DNA: TGCGCCAGCAGCCAAGAAACCCCCAGGGCAAATACGCAGTATTTT
CDR3 protein: CASSQETPRANTQYF

J gene: TRBJ2-5
V gene: TRBV11-1
clone size: NA
D gene: NA
CDR3 DNA: TGTGCCAGCAGCTTTCGGCAGCAACAGATGGCTCGACGAGAGACCCAGTACTTC
CDR3 protein: CASSFRQQQMARRETQYF

J gene: TRBJ1-1
V gene: TRBV6-1
clone size: NA
D gene: TRBD1
CDR3 DNA: TGTGCCAGCAATCTCGGGGACAGATCGACTGAAGCTTTCTTT
CDR3 protein: CASNLGDRSTEAFF

J gene: TRBJ2-7
V gene: TRBV5-8
clone size: few
D gene: TRBD1
CDR3 DNA: TGTGCCAGCAGCTCGGGACAGTTACAGAGCTCCTACGAGCAGTACTTC
CDR3 protein: CASSSGQLQSSYEQYF

J gene: TRBJ1-5
V gene: TRBV19
clone size: NA
D gene: TRBD1
CDR3 DNA: TGTGCCAGTAGTAGGCGGGACAGAAGCAATCAGCCCCAGCATTTT
CDR3 protein: CASSRRDRSNQPQHF

J gene: TRBJ2-7
V gene: TRBV11-3
clone size: NA
D gene: NA
CDR3 DNA: TGTGCCAGCAGCTTAGAAACAGGGAGCCCCTACGAGCAGTACTTC
CDR3 protein: CASSLETGSPYEQYF

J gene: TRBJ1-5
V gene: TRBV18
clone size: NA
D gene: NA
CDR3 DNA: TGTGCCAGCTCCCACAGGGACGGCAATCAGCCCCAGCATTTT
CDR3 protein: CASSHRDGNQPQHF

J gene: TRBJ1-1
V gene: TRBV7-6
clone size: NA
D gene: NA
CDR3 DNA: TGTGCCAGCAGCTATACGTCCTCCAGTGAAGCTTTCTTT
CDR3 protein: CASSYTSSSEAFF

J gene: TRBJ2-3
V gene: TRBV10-1
clone size: few
D gene: TRBD2
CDR3 DNA: TGCGCCAGCTCCGGGACTAGCAACACAGATACGCAGTATTTT
CDR3 protein: CASSGTSNTDTQYF

J gene: TRBJ2-1
V gene: TRBV5-4
clone size: NA
D gene: NA
CDR3 DNA: TGTGCCAGCAGCTTGGGCAAGGGACAATACAATGAGCAGTTCTTC
CDR3 protein: CASSLGKGQYNEQFF

J gene: TRBJ2-3
V gene: TRBV14
clone size: few
D gene: NA
CDR3 DNA: TGTGCCAGCAGCCATAAACTCGGACAGCCCACAGATACGCAGTATTTT
CDR3 protein: CASSHKLGQPTDTQYF

J gene: TRBJ2-1
V gene: TRBV30
clone size: NA
D gene: TRBD2
CDR3 DNA: TGTGCCTGGAGTTTTCCCCGTAGCGGGAGCGCCCGCGGGAATGAGCAGTTCTTC
CDR3 protein: CAWSFPRSGSARGNEQFF

J gene: TRBJ1-4
V gene: TRBV6-5
clone size: few
D gene: TRBD1
CDR3 DNA: TGTGCCAGCAGCCCCGACAGGGGGGAAAATGAAAAACTGTTTTTT
CDR3 protein: CASSPDRGENEKLFF

J gene: TRBJ1-2
V gene: TRBV7-2
clone size: few
D gene: NA
CDR3 DNA: TGTGCCAGCAGCTTAGGGCCGCTGGACAGCGTTTATGGCTACACCTTC
CDR3 protein: CASSLGPLDSVYGYTF

J gene: TRBJ1-1
V gene: TRBV6-6
clone size: NA
D gene: TRBD1
CDR3 DNA: TGTGCCAGCAGCCGACAGGGGGACACTGAAGCTTTCTTT
CDR3 protein: CASSRQGDTEAFF

J gene: TRBJ2-3
V gene: TRBV13
clone size: NA
D gene: NA
CDR3 DNA: TGTGCCAACGCGGGACTCCGGGCAGATACGCAGTATTTT
CDR3 protein: CANAGLRADTQYF

J gene: TRBJ2-7
V gene: TRBV5-1
clone size: few
D gene: NA
CDR3 DNA: TGCGCCAGCAGCTTGGAGGCGGTCACCTACGAGCAGTACTTC
CDR3 protein: CASSLEAVTYEQYF

J gene: TRBJ1-3
V gene: TRBV30
clone size: few
D gene: NA
CDR3 DNA: TGTGCCTGGAAAAGGGGTGAAAGGGGAAACACCATATATTTT
CDR3 protein: CAWKRGERGNTIYF

J gene: TRBJ1-4
V gene: TRBV7-9
clone size: NA
D gene: NA
CDR3 DNA: TGTGCCAGCAGCCTAGGTGAGGGCACCAATGAAAAACTGTTTTTT
CDR3 protein: CASSLGEGTNEKLFF

J gene: TRBJ2-5
V gene: TRBV7-8
clone size: few
D gene: TRBD1
CDR3 DNA: TGTGCCAGCAGCTTGGACAGGGAAGAGACCCAGTACTTC
CDR3 protein: CASSLDREETQYF

J gene: TRBJ1-1
V gene: TRBV29-1
clone size: NA
D gene: NA
CDR3 DNA: TGCAGCGTTGACTCTACTCTCTCATCAAGGGGAGGGAACACTGAAGCTTTCTTT
CDR3 protein: CSVDSTLSSRGGNTEAFF

J gene: TRBJ1-1
V gene: TRBV27
clone size: few
D gene: TRBD1
CDR3 DNA: TGTGCCAGCAGGCGAATTACAGGGGACACTGAAGCTTTCTTT
CDR3 protein: CASRRITGDTEAFF

J gene: TRBJ1-1
V gene: TRBV6-5
clone size: NA
D gene: NA
CDR3 DNA: TGTGCCAGCAGTTACCTACAGGGGAACACTGAAGCTTTCTTT
CDR3 protein: CASSYLQGNTEAFF

J gene: TRBJ2-1
V gene: TRBV19
clone size: NA
D gene: NA
CDR3 DNA: TGTGCCAGTACCTCAACTCTACTAGCAACAACCAACGATGAGCAGTTCTTC
CDR3 protein: CASTSTLLATTNDEQFF

J gene: TRBJ2-7
V gene: TRBV2
clone size: few
D gene: NA
CDR3 DNA: TGTGCCAGCAGTCGAGTAATCGTGTACGAGCAGTACTTC
CDR3 protein: CASSRVIVYEQYF

J gene: TRBJ2-2
V gene: TRBV30
clone size: NA
D gene: NA
CDR3 DNA: TGTGCCTGGAGTCTTTCGGTTGGCGGGGAGCTGTTTTTT
CDR3 protein: CAWSLSVGGELFF

J gene: TRBJ1-1
V gene: TRBV7-9
clone size: few
D gene: NA
CDR3 DNA: TGTGCCAGCAGCTTAGATTCGGGGAACACTGAAGCTTTCTTT
CDR3 protein: CASSLDSGNTEAFF

J gene: TRBJ2-7
V gene: TRBV19
clone size: NA
D gene: NA
CDR3 DNA: TGTGCCAGTAGCAATTTCGGAGGCGCCTACGAGCAGTACTTC
CDR3 protein: CASSNFGGAYEQYF

J gene: TRBJ1-1
V gene: TRBV6-1
clone size: NA
D gene: NA
CDR3 DNA: TGTGCCAGCACTAACCCAGCAGGGAACACTGAAGCTTTCTTT
CDR3 protein: CASTNPAGNTEAFF

J gene: TRBJ2-5
V gene: TRBV11-1
clone size: few
D gene: TRBD2
CDR3 DNA: TGTGCCAGCAGCTTATCCTATCGGGGATGGGAGACTAGCGAGGAGACCCAGTACTTC
CDR3 protein: CASSLSYRGWETSEETQYF

J gene: TRBJ2-1
V gene: TRBV27
clone size: NA
D gene: TRBD2
CDR3 DNA: TGTGCCAGCAGTGCCCGACTAGGGAGGGGCAATGAGCAGTTCTTC
CDR3 protein: CASSARLGRGNEQFF

J gene: TRBJ2-2
V gene: TRBV30
clone size: NA
D gene: NA
CDR3 DNA: TGTGCCTGGGGCCGGGACACCCAAACCGGGGAGCTGTTTTTT
CDR3 protein: CAWGRDTQTGELFF

J gene: TRBJ1-5
V gene: TRBV19
clone size: few
D gene: NA
CDR3 DNA: TGTGCCAGTAGTATAGGGCAGGGGTTGGGTCAGCCCCAGCATTTT
CDR3 protein: CASSIGQGLGQPQHF

J gene: TRBJ2-2
V gene: TRBV5-1
clone size: few
D gene: TRBD1
CDR3 DNA: TGCGCCAGCAGCGACGGGACAGGGATCGGGGAGCTGTTTTTT
CDR3 protein: CASSDGTGIGELFF

J gene: TRBJ1-5
V gene: TRBV19
clone size: few
D gene: TRBD1
CDR3 DNA: TGTGCCAGTAGTATAGCAGGGGGTGGGAGCAATCAGCCCCAGCATTTT
CDR3 protein: CASSIAGGGSNQPQHF

J gene: TRBJ2-1
V gene: TRBV30
clone size: NA
D gene: TRBD2
CDR3 DNA: TGTGCCTGGAGTGCGGGACTAGCGGGTTACAATGAGCAGTTCTTC
CDR3 protein: CAWSAGLAGYNEQFF

J gene: TRBJ2-1
V gene: TRBV19
clone size: NA
D gene: TRBD2
CDR3 DNA: TGTGCCAGTAGAGGGGGACTAGCGGGAGACAATGAGCAGTTCTTC
CDR3 protein: CASRGGLAGDNEQFF

J gene: TRBJ2-5
V gene: TRBV10-2
clone size: NA
D gene: NA
CDR3 DNA: TGCGCCAGCAGTGCCGCCGCGGAGACCCAGTACTTC
CDR3 protein: CASSAAAETQYF